One T cell receptor beta chain is described in this entry. Sequenced by immunoSEQ multiplex PCR; TCRdb stores in-frame clones only, minus some. The data hold about 73,000 clones, with approximately 94% observed a single time. The sample originates from a study of control samples from healthy donors and cancer patients. The germline V and J ends were trimmed by 3 bases and 7 bases, with 7 bases remaining between them. This CDR3 spans 12 amino acids. The V gene's germline CDR1 is ENHRY and CDR2 SYGVKD. What was sequenced was blood. The sequence was obtained from a middle-aged woman in good health. V is TRBV10-3 and J is TRBJ1-5; D uncertain. This chain's CDR3 is CAISDPGQPQHF. The DNA for the CDR3 is TGTGCCATCAGTGACCCGGGACAGCCCCAGCATTTT.